Shown below are 32 T cell receptor beta chains from a single sample sequenced in a study of T cell responses to AZD1222 COVID-19 vaccine. Repertoires were generated with immunoSEQ multiplex PCR, while TCRdb's copy carries only in-frame clones and drops some. The sample has tens of thousands of clones, approximately 88% seen once. The sequences come from peripheral blood, collected on day 0 of AZD1222 vaccination. The receptor source for this set is an adult in good health.

The chain combines TRBV7-8 with TRBJ2-2, with TRBD2 matching over 14 bases. Germline CDR1 is SGHVS and CDR2 is FQNEAQ. Trimming cost V 6 bases and J 5 bases; bases outside gene matches: 5. This CDR3 is built from 16 residues. The CDR3 reads CASSYRTSGGTGELFF. CDR3 bases: TGTGCCAGCAGTTACAGGACTAGCGGGGGGACCGGGGAGCTGTTTTTT.

The chain couples TRBV19 to TRBJ2-7, with D possibly being TRBD2 (6 bases). Between the trimmed V and J ends, which lost 7 bases and 8 bases, there was a span of 18 bases. The CDR3 totals 13 residues. Looked up from germline, CDR1 is LNHDA and CDR2 is SQIVND (reference sequence). CDR3 residues: CASNQRLDEKQYF. The CDR3 DNA is TGTGCCAGTAACCAGCGACTAGACGAGAAGCAGTACTTC.

Only one count was recorded for this clone. The chain combines TRBV19 with TRBJ1-5; D is possibly TRBD1 (5 bases). Trimming left V 11 bases short and J 2 bases short, with 13 bases between. Germline CDR1 reads LNHDA; CDR2 reads SQIVND (reference sequence). There are 13 residues in the CDR3. The CDR3 here is CAVTQGRNQPQHF. The CDR3 DNA reads TGTGCCGTAACGCAGGGACGCAATCAGCCCCAGCATTTT.

This clone has just one count. V and J are TRBV28 and TRBJ2-3, with D possibly TRBD2 on 5 matching bases. Per germline, CDR1 MDHEN and CDR2 SYDVKM. The CDR3 runs to 13 residues. Trimming cost V 3 bases and J 4 bases, with 8 bases left between them. The CDR3 here is CASSFEGPDTQYF. CDR3 bases: TGTGCCAGCAGTTTTGAGGGTCCAGATACGCAGTATTTT.

The genes are TRBV27 and TRBJ1-6; a weak D match, TRBD1 (5 bases). CDR1 is MNHEY and CDR2 is SMNVEV in the germline V gene (reference sequence). V lost 4 bases and J lost 6, with 10 bases in between. The CDR3 is 14 residues long. The CDR3 DNA reads TGTGCCAGCAGTTCAGGGATGTCTAATTCACCCCTCCACTTT. Its translation: CASSSGMSNSPLHF.

This sequence joins TRBV21-1 and TRBJ1-2. TRBV21-1 is marked as a pseudogene. The CDR3 has 11 amino acids. CDR3 sequence reads: CASLLVGGYTF. For the CDR3, the DNA is TGTGCCAGCCTTTTGGTAGGTGGCTACACCTTC.

J is TRBJ2-3 and V is TRBV7-3; D gene unclear. Trimming removed 2 bases from V and 0 bases from J, with 9 bases in between. Germline CDR1 and CDR2: SGHTA and FQGTGA. CDR3 length: 15 amino acids. The CDR3: CASSLLPTSTDTQYF. As DNA, the CDR3 is TGTGCCAGCAGCTTACTCCCTACTAGCACAGATACGCAGTATTTT.

This chain's CDR3 is CASFPGALGDEQYF. DNA for the CDR3: TGTGCCAGCTTCCCGGGGGCCTTAGGGGACGAGCAGTACTTC. The chain has TRBV18 and TRBJ2-7; tentatively, D is TRBD1 or TRBD2 (6 bases each). Germline V gene lookup returns CDR1 KGHSH and CDR2 LQKENI. The length of the CDR3 is 14 residues. With 7 bases removed from V and 5 bases from J, the gap between germline ends came to 18 bases.

This clone showed up just a few times. The chain employs TRBV11-1 and TRBJ1-2, with D hard to call. Germline CDR1 SGHAT, CDR2 FQDESV (reference sequence). Trimming shortened V by 1 base and J by 5 bases, and 8 bases separated the two germline ends. The CDR3 covers 13 residues. In DNA, the CDR3 is TGTGCCAGCAGCTTAGGTTCCGGGTATGGCTACACCTTC. It yields the protein CASSLGSGYGYTF.

The rearrangement uses TRBV6-2 or TRBV6-3 and TRBJ2-1; a possible D gene is TRBD2 (6 bases). The CDR3 length is 15 residues. The V and J ends lost 2 bases and 3 bases respectively, with 11 bases between them. Germline CDR1 is MNHEY and CDR2 is SVGEGT. CDR3 region: CASSYQAGHYNEQFF. CDR3 DNA sequence: TGTGCCAGCAGTTACCAGGCGGGGCACTACAATGAGCAGTTCTTC.

V usage is TRBV4-2 and J usage is TRBJ1-1; D gene ambiguous. The germline V and J ends were trimmed by 0 bases and 8 bases, with 7 bases remaining between them. Germline values: CDR1 LGHNA, CDR2 YNFKEQ. The CDR3 spans 12 residues. CDR3 nucleotides: TGTGCCAGCAGCCAAGATCACGGAGAAGCTTTCTTT. Translation gives CASSQDHGEAFF.

The chain's CDR3 is CASSRDRGSVEAFF. The CDR3, as DNA: TGTGCCAGCAGTCGGGACAGAGGGTCTGTCGAAGCTTTCTTT. This chain connects TRBV14 to TRBJ1-1, with 7 bases lining up with TRBD1. This CDR3 spans 14 amino acids. V was pared by 6 bases and J by 8 bases, with 12 bases of the junction left unmatched. CDR1 is SGHDN, CDR2 FVKESK, per germline.

The V and J genes are TRBV6-5 and TRBJ2-7; D remains ambiguous. The ends were cut back, 2 bases at V and 7 bases at J, with 9 bases in the middle. Germline values: CDR1 MNHEY, CDR2 SVGAGI. The CDR3 sequence is 12 residues long. For the CDR3, the DNA is TGTGCCAGCAGTTACGGCCGCCGAGAGCAGTACTTC. Encoded protein: CASSYGRREQYF.

The rearrangement uses TRBV10-3 and TRBJ1-2; D ambiguous. V shed 6 bases and J shed 4 bases, with 21 bases lying between them. Per germline, CDR1 ENHRY and CDR2 SYGVKD. This CDR3 spans 16 amino acids. The CDR3 protein is CAIRSSRMGGIYGYTF. CDR3 coding DNA: TGTGCCATCAGATCATCCCGGATGGGCGGTATCTATGGCTACACCTTC.

The chain is built from TRBV19 and TRBJ1-1; D ambiguous. The CDR3 has 10 residues. The germline V gene encodes CDR1 LNHDA and CDR2 SQIVND (reference sequence). V shed 7 bases and J shed 1 base, with 1 base lying between them. CDR3 region: CASKNTEAFF. CDR3 nucleotide sequence: TGTGCCAGTAAGAACACTGAAGCTTTCTTT.

V gene TRBV29-1 combines with J gene TRBJ1-4, with 7 bases fitting TRBD1. Trimming removed 6 bases from V and 13 bases from J; junction bases left unmatched: 8. Per germline, CDR1 SQVTM and CDR2 ANQGSEA. The CDR3 totals 11 residues. This CDR3 reads CSVADRERLFF. DNA of the CDR3: TGCAGCGTCGCTGACAGGGAGAGACTGTTTTTT. The full variable domain, with the rest looked up from reference TRBV29-1 and TRBJ1-4, is SAVISQKPSRDICQRGTSLTIQCQVDSQVTMMFWYRQQPGQSLTLIATANQGSEATYESGFVIDKFPISRPNLTFSTLTVSNMSPEDSSIYLCSVADRERLFFGSGTQLSVL.

J is TRBJ1-5 and V is TRBV19; perhaps TRBD1 as D (6 bases). V lost 2 bases and J 3 bases, leaving 17 bases between the germline ends. Germline V gene sequence: CDR1 LNHDA, CDR2 SQIVND (reference sequence). This CDR3 contains 17 residues. CDR3: CASSISRPGVTNQPQHF. The CDR3 bases are TGTGCCAGTAGTATAAGTCGGCCAGGGGTCACCAATCAGCCCCAGCATTTT.

This clone was found once. This rearrangement joins TRBV19 to TRBJ1-4, with 7 bases matching TRBD1. Losses at the gene ends were 4 bases for V and 8 bases for J; bases not matched to a gene: 7. CDR3 length: 14 amino acids. CDR1 is LNHDA and CDR2 is SQIVND in the germline V gene (reference sequence). CDR3 region: CASSTQGDGEKLFF. CDR3 sequence (DNA): TGTGCCAGTAGTACGCAGGGGGACGGGGAAAAACTGTTTTTT.

The chain joins TRBV11-2 to TRBJ2-7, with D maybe TRBD2 (5 bases). Germline V lookup: CDR1 SGHAT, CDR2 FQNNGV. The ends were cut back, 2 bases at V and 4 bases at J, with 18 bases in the middle. CDR3 size: 16 residues. The CDR3 is CASSLTQDSIGYEQYF. The DNA of the CDR3 is TGTGCCAGCAGCTTAACCCAGGACTCAATTGGGTACGAGCAGTACTTC.

The gene calls are TRBV7-8 and TRBJ2-2; D is unclear. CDR3 length: 15 amino acids. Trimming took 3 bases from V and 6 from J, leaving 14 bases between them. Germline V gives CDR1 SGHVS, CDR2 FQNEAQ. CDR3 amino acids: CASSFIFSVPGELFF. The CDR3 nucleotides read TGTGCCAGCAGCTTTATCTTTAGTGTTCCCGGGGAGCTGTTTTTT. Based on the CDR3 plus reference TRBV7-8 and TRBJ2-2, the full variable domain is GAGVSQSPRYKVAKRGQDVALRCDPISGHVSLFWYQQALGQGPEFLTYFQNEAQLDKSGLPSDRFFAERPEGSVSTLKIQRTQQEDSAVYLCASSFIFSVPGELFFGEGSRLTVL.

J is TRBJ1-2 and V is TRBV6-1; TRBD1 aligns across 7 bases. CDR1 and CDR2 from the germline V gene are MNHNS and SASEGT. The CDR3 runs to 16 residues. The junction had 8 bases not matched to a gene; V was cut back by 4 bases and J by 0 bases. Here the CDR3 reads CASSVGTADPNYGYTF. The CDR3 bases are TGTGCCAGCAGTGTCGGGACAGCAGATCCTAACTATGGCTACACCTTC.

V gene TRBV28 combines with J gene TRBJ2-7; TRBD1 might be the D (6 bases). CDR3 length: 13 residues. V dropped 5 bases and J dropped 3 bases, with 11 bases sitting between them. CDR1 is MDHEN, CDR2 SYDVKM, per germline. The chain's CDR3 is CASSKDRNYEQYF. The CDR3 bases are TGTGCCAGCAGTAAGGACAGAAACTACGAGCAGTACTTC. The complete variable domain, with remaining parts taken from reference TRBV28 and TRBJ2-7, reads DVKVTQSSRYLVKRTGEKVFLECVQDMDHENMFWYRQDPGLGLRLIYFSYDVKMKEKGDIPEGYSVSREKKERFSLILESASTNQTSMYLCASSKDRNYEQYFGPGTRLTVT.

This clone was picked up a small number of times. V is TRBV11-2 and J is TRBJ1-1; TRBD1 might be the D (6 bases). Trimming pared 5 bases from V and 7 bases from J, leaving 20 bases between. The CDR3 consists of 15 residues. Germline assignment: CDR1 SGHAT and CDR2 FQNNGV. CDR3 amino acids: CASSQSTGHKDEAFF. CDR3 sequence (DNA): TGTGCCAGCAGCCAATCCACGGGACACAAAGATGAAGCTTTCTTT.

CDR3 coding DNA: TGTGCCAGCAGTTACCCCGGGACTAGTAATGAGCAGTTCTTC. The encoded protein is CASSYPGTSNEQFF. The J gene is TRBJ2-1, the V gene TRBV6-2 or TRBV6-3; 8 nucleotides match TRBD2. V gave up 2 bases and J gave up 7 bases; unmatched junction bases: 4. The CDR3 is 14 residues long. Germline V gene sequence: CDR1 MNHEY, CDR2 SVGEGT.

V and J are TRBV27 and TRBJ1-4, with 8 bases aligning to TRBD1. This CDR3 has 16 residues. V lost 5 bases, J lost 5 bases, and 10 bases stayed unmatched. Germline values: CDR1 MNHEY, CDR2 SMNVEV (reference sequence). The DNA of the CDR3 is TGTGCCAGCAGTCCGATCTCCGGGACAGGAAATGAAAAACTGTTTTTT. Encoded protein: CASSPISGTGNEKLFF.

The chain uses TRBV29-1 and TRBJ2-1; TRBD2 might be the D (7 bases). CDR1 is SQVTM and CDR2 is ANQGSEA in the germline V gene. The V gene lost 7 bases and the J gene lost 5 bases, with 12 bases spanning the gap. CDR3 length: 12 amino acids. CDR3 nucleotide sequence: TGCAGCGGTAAGGGGGGGGACAATGAGCAGTTCTTC. Amino acid sequence: CSGKGGDNEQFF.

V and J are TRBV7-2 and TRBJ1-1; perhaps TRBD1 as D (5 bases). Trimming pared 5 bases from V and 1 base from J, leaving 14 bases between. Germline lookup yields CDR1 SGHTA and CDR2 FQGNSA. This CDR3 comprises 15 residues. CDR3 residues: CASSGAGTQNTEAFF. The CDR3 nucleotides read TGTGCCAGCAGCGGAGCCGGGACGCAGAACACTGAAGCTTTCTTT.

In its sample, this clone was seen once. This rearrangement joins TRBV9 to TRBJ1-2, with 11 bases lining up with TRBD1. Germline V gives CDR1 SGDLS, CDR2 YYNGEE. CDR3 length: 19 residues. Losses at the gene ends were 3 bases for V and 0 bases for J; bases not matched to a gene: 13. This chain's CDR3 is CASSGKHRDRGTPNYGYTF. The CDR3 nucleotides read TGTGCCAGCAGCGGAAAACACCGGGACAGGGGGACCCCTAACTATGGCTACACCTTC. Together with reference TRBV9 and TRBJ1-2, the CDR3 gives the full variable domain: DSGVTQTPKHLITATGQRVTLRCSPRSGDLSVYWYQQSLDQGLQFLIQYYNGEERAKGNILERFSAQQFPDLHSELNLSSLELGDSALYFCASSGKHRDRGTPNYGYTFGSGTRLTVV.

The CDR3 here is CASSQELAVTDTQYF. Here the CDR3 DNA reads TGTGCCAGCAGCCAAGAACTAGCGGTCACAGATACGCAGTATTTT. The J gene is TRBJ2-3, the V gene TRBV14; 8 nucleotides line up with TRBD2. The V gene's germline CDR1 is SGHDN and CDR2 FVKESK. The junction had 1 base not matched to a gene; V was cut back by 0 bases and J by 2 bases. CDR3 length: 15 residues. Based on the CDR3 plus reference TRBV14 and TRBJ2-3, the full variable domain is EAGVTQFPSHSVIEKGQTVTLRCDPISGHDNLYWYRRVMGKEIKFLLHFVKESKQDESGMPNNRFLAERTGGTYSTLKVQPAELEDSGVYFCASSQELAVTDTQYFGPGTRLTVL.

This rearrangement joins TRBV5-5 to TRBJ2-1; TRBD2 might be the D (5 bases). Trimming pared 4 bases from V and 0 bases from J, leaving 11 bases between. The CDR3 runs to 15 residues. The germline V gene has CDR1 SGHKS and CDR2 YYEKEE (reference sequence). DNA for the CDR3: TGTGCCAGCAGCGGACTGCAGAGCTCCTACAATGAGCAGTTCTTC. Amino acid sequence: CASSGLQSSYNEQFF.

The CDR3 nucleotides read TGTGCCAGCAGCCCGAGTTGGACAGGTGGCTACGAGCAGTACTTC. Residues: CASSPSWTGGYEQYF. The V and J genes are TRBV9 and TRBJ2-7; 7 nucleotides line up with TRBD1. The CDR3 contains 15 residues. Unmatched junction bases numbered 10, after V lost 4 bases and J lost 3 bases. Germline CDR1 reads SGDLS; CDR2 reads YYNGEE.

This clone was observed once. The genes are TRBV7-6 and TRBJ1-6; 8 bases align to TRBD1. This CDR3 is 15 amino acids long. CDR1 is SGHVS, CDR2 FNYEAQ, per germline. V shed 1 base, J shed 9 bases, and the junction held 5 bases outside the gene matches. The CDR3 DNA sequence: TGTGCCAGCAGCTTAGATTCAGGGGGCGTTTCACCCCTCCACTTT. Translating it yields CASSLDSGGVSPLHF.